This TCR beta chain was captured in a study of T-cell reconstitution after alpha-beta-depleted transplantation in children. V lost 5 bases, J lost 2 bases, and 15 bases stayed unmatched. This CDR3 contains 18 residues. Germline V CDR1 and CDR2: WNHNN, SYGVQD (reference sequence). The TCRbeta library incorporated unique molecular identifiers. MiXCR, run by TCRdb on the PCR reads, gives a single entry per CDR3 protein. The repertoire holds roughly 200,000 distinct CDR3 sequences, approximately 6.6% seen once, with around 3.1% in the top ten. This clonotype showed up many times. This receptor was identified in a human donor who donated a stem cell graft to a child with Wiskott-Aldrich syndrome. The chain links TRBV10-1 to TRBJ2-3, with TRBD2 identical over 8 bases. The starting material was PBMCs from the stem cell graft donor, obtained from the stem cell graft. The CDR3 is CASSPLFSREVDTDTQYF. Written as DNA, the CDR3 is TGCGCCAGCAGTCCCTTGTTTTCGCGGGAGGTCGACACAGATACGCAGTATTTT.